These T cell receptor beta chains were read from a single sample in a study of patients and donors after allogeneic stem cell transplantation. Via MiXCR, TCRdb re-called the RT-PCR reads, giving one row per CDR3 protein. The profile shows 200,000 to 250,000 distinct CDR3 sequences, 38% of them singletons. Sequencing input: blood, either unsorted or a sorted T cell fraction (not recorded which). The receptors here all came from a human donor who was either an allogeneic HSCT recipient or a stem cell or donor lymphocyte infusion donor (not recorded which). It is not recorded whose cells these are; they may come from a transplant donor. Each CDR3 is given with its conserved first and last residue. D genes are given only for firm matches. Clone size is shown for a subset of rows, as once, few, many or a class of expanded clone.

TRBD2,16,TRBV11-2,TRBJ2-3,.,TGTGCCAGCAGCTTCGCGGGGGGCACCCCGGCAGATACGCAGTATTTT,CASSFAGGTPADTQYF
.,12,TRBV12-3/TRBV12-4,TRBJ2-3,few,TGTGCCAGCAGCCGGATTACAGATACGCAGTATTTT,CASSRITDTQYF
.,14,TRBV29-1,TRBJ2-1,.,TGCAGCGTCGGAAGGGCGGGATCCTACAATGAGCAGTTCTTC,CSVGRAGSYNEQFF
.,15,TRBV7-9,TRBJ1-3,.,TGTGCCAGCAGCTTCACAGGAGTCTCTGGAAACACCATATATTTT,CASSFTGVSGNTIYF
.,14,TRBV12-3/TRBV12-4,TRBJ1-1,few,TGTGCCAGCAGTTTACGGGAAGGCTACATTGAAGCTTTCTTT,CASSLREGYIEAFF
.,13,TRBV10-3,TRBJ1-5,few,TGTGCCATCAGTGGTGAGGGGAATCAGCCCCAGCATTTT,CAISGEGNQPQHF
TRBD1,16,TRBV4-3,TRBJ1-2,.,TGCGCCAGCAGCCGGACGCGGGGGAACAGGGGTAGTGGCTACACCTTC,CASSRTRGNRGSGYTF
TRBD1,15,TRBV27,TRBJ1-2,.,TGTGCCAGCAGTCTCACAGGGGGCGGAAACTATGGCTACACCTTC,CASSLTGGGNYGYTF
.,15,TRBV15,TRBJ2-1,.,TGTGCCACCAGCAGAGATCCCGGGGGGCTGTATGAGCAGTTCTTC,CATSRDPGGLYEQFF
.,14,TRBV12-3/TRBV12-4,TRBJ2-2,.,TGTGCCAGCAGTCTCCAGGGGAGGACCGGGGAGCTGTTTTTT,CASSLQGRTGELFF
TRBD2,19,TRBV7-9,TRBJ2-3,.,TGTGCCAGCAGCTTAGCCTCTGGCCCTAGCGGGGGCCTCACAGATACGCAGTATTTT,CASSLASGPSGGLTDTQYF
TRBD1,14,TRBV9,TRBJ1-2,few,TGTGCCAGCAGTTCAGGACAGGGATACTATGGCTACACCTTC,CASSSGQGYYGYTF
.,16,TRBV9,TRBJ1-3,.,TGTGCCAGCAGCGTCGGTTTTTCTTTCTCTGGAAACACCATATATTTT,CASSVGFSFSGNTIYF
.,13,TRBV7-9,TRBJ1-1,few,TGTGCCAGCCAAATGCCGGCCCACACTGAAGCTTTCTTT,CASQMPAHTEAFF
.,16,TRBV5-1,TRBJ1-1,few,TGCGCCAGCAGCAAGAGAGCGGGTGGGGTGGACACTGAAGCTTTCTTT,CASSKRAGGVDTEAFF
.,15,TRBV18,TRBJ1-5,.,TGTGCCAGCTCACCATTTAGGGGTAGCAATCAGCCCCAGCATTTT,CASSPFRGSNQPQHF
.,16,TRBV4-2,TRBJ2-7,few,TGTGCCAGCAGCCAAGCGGCCGGGACTCTATTGTACGAGCAGTACTTC,CASSQAAGTLLYEQYF
TRBD1,12,TRBV2,TRBJ1-1,few,TGTGCCAGCAGTGACAGGGGGCGCCGAGCTTTCTTT,CASSDRGRRAFF
.,16,TRBV2,TRBJ1-2,.,TGTGCCAGCAGTGAAAAACGGTTGGCGGAACCTCATGGCTACACCTTC,CASSEKRLAEPHGYTF
.,13,TRBV18,TRBJ1-1,many,TGTGCCAGCAGTCCGCGCCTGAACACTGAAGCTTTCTTT,CASSPRLNTEAFF
.,14,TRBV12-3/TRBV12-4,TRBJ1-2,few,TGTGCCAGCAGTTTAGCTGGGTGGGGCTATGGCTACACCTTC,CASSLAGWGYGYTF
.,14,TRBV20-1,TRBJ2-7,few,TGCAGTGCTAGATGGGGTCTAGCGTTATACGAGCAGTACTTC,CSARWGLALYEQYF
.,11,TRBV20-1,TRBJ1-6,few,TGCAGTGCTAGAAGGGATTCACCCCTCCACTTT,CSARRDSPLHF
.,14,TRBV12-3/TRBV12-4,TRBJ2-5,.,TGTGCCAGCAGTTCCCTGGGCGAGCAAGAGACCCAGTACTTC,CASSSLGEQETQYF
.,13,TRBV12-3/TRBV12-4,TRBJ1-2,few,TGTGCCAGCAGTCCCCTGGGGCTGCTGGGCTACACCTTC,CASSPLGLLGYTF
TRBD1,15,TRBV3-1,TRBJ1-1,.,TGTGCCAGCAGCCAGGTAACAGGGGGCGCCTCTGAAGCTTTCTTT,CASSQVTGGASEAFF
.,15,TRBV6-2/TRBV6-3,TRBJ1-1,.,TGTGCCAGCAGTTACCCACGACAAGTTAACACTGAAGCTTTCTTT,CASSYPRQVNTEAFF
.,17,TRBV4-2,TRBJ2-4,.,TGTGCCAGCAGCCAAGATCATCTGGGCCCGGCCAAAAACATTCAGTACTTC,CASSQDHLGPAKNIQYF
.,15,TRBV6-5,TRBJ1-1,few,TGTGCCAGCAGTTACGGGGGACTGACGGTCACTGAAGCTTTCTTT,CASSYGGLTVTEAFF
.,13,TRBV18,TRBJ2-7,few,TGTGCCAGCTCACCAAACCTCAGTTACGAGCAGTACTTC,CASSPNLSYEQYF
.,12,TRBV28,TRBJ1-4,few,TGTGCCAGCAGTTCGGACCGGGAAAAACTGTTTTTT,CASSSDREKLFF
.,13,TRBV3-1,TRBJ2-5,.,TGTGCCAGCAGCCTCGCCCGGGACTCCTTCCAGTACTTC,CASSLARDSFQYF
.,14,TRBV5-1,TRBJ1-5,.,TGCGCCAGCAGCTTACCCTCGAGCAATCAGCCCCAGCATTTT,CASSLPSSNQPQHF
.,13,TRBV20-1,TRBJ1-2,.,TGCAGTGCTAGTCCCGGGGCGGGCTATGGCTACACCTTC,CSASPGAGYGYTF
TRBD1,15,TRBV20-1,TRBJ2-7,.,TGCAGTGCTAGAGATCCGGGACAGGGGTTCTTCGAGCAGTACTTC,CSARDPGQGFFEQYF
.,17,TRBV21-1,TRBJ1-6,few,TGTGCCAGCAGTCTCCTGGACACGGCCTCCTATAATTCACCCCTCCACTTT,CASSLLDTASYNSPLHF
TRBD2,11,TRBV12-3/TRBV12-4,TRBJ2-1,.,TGTGCCAGCAGTATGGGACTAGGACAGTTCTTC,CASSMGLGQFF
TRBD1,14,TRBV2,TRBJ1-4,.,TGTGCCAGCACCACGACAGGGCTTGGTGAAAAACTGTTTTTT,CASTTTGLGEKLFF
.,14,TRBV5-1,TRBJ2-7,.,TGCGCCAGCAGCTTGGGACAGCACTCCTACGAGCAGTACTTC,CASSLGQHSYEQYF
TRBD1,16,TRBV2,TRBJ2-4,.,TGTGCCAGCAGGGAACAGGGGATTAGAGCCAAAAACATTCAGTACTTC,CASREQGIRAKNIQYF
.,14,TRBV4-1,TRBJ1-6,few,TGCGCCAGCAGCCCAAGGCACAGTAATTCACCCCTCCACTTT,CASSPRHSNSPLHF
.,14,TRBV6-5,TRBJ2-2,few,TGTGCCAGCAGTCGGCAGGGAAACACCGGGGAGCTGTTTTTT,CASSRQGNTGELFF
TRBD1,16,TRBV5-1,TRBJ1-2,.,TGCGCCAGCAGCTTGGACCCGACAGGGGGCAGGAATGGCTACACCTTC,CASSLDPTGGRNGYTF
.,12,TRBV28,TRBJ1-3,.,TGTGCCAGCAGTTTAGGAGCCAGGGCCATATATTTT,CASSLGARAIYF
.,14,TRBV7-8,TRBJ1-5,.,TGTGCCAGCAGCTTAGAAGAGTTTAATCAGCCCCAGCATTTT,CASSLEEFNQPQHF